The entry below gives a single T cell receptor beta chain sequence along with its context. Per the authors' pipeline: By means of reference gene primer amplification, nucleated cell counts were estimated. Here immunoSEQ multiplex PCR was the method, and the copy in TCRdb shows in-frame clones only, minus some. V and J calls and clone size are copied from that table; D and trimming were computed from the DNA. The table includes roughly 150,000 clones, roughly 86% detected once. V was pared by 0 bases and J by 13 bases, with 6 bases of the junction left unmatched. Germline V lookup: CDR1 SGDLS, CDR2 YYNGEE. There are 15 residues in the CDR3. The data stem from a study of blood T cell repertoires in COVID-19. Study context: Samples representing acute and convalescent COVID-19 were sourced from the United States, Italy and Spain. PBMCs, B-cell-depleted T cells, or T cells were the source of the cDNA or gDNA that made up the material.

Sequencing input: peripheral blood. This receptor was identified in a human donor in a cohort sampled during active COVID-19. This chain links TRBV9 with TRBJ2-5; 16 nucleotides align to TRBD2. The CDR3 sequence is CASSVGGLAGGVLYF. The CDR3 DNA is TGTGCCAGCAGCGTAGGGGGACTAGCGGGAGGGGTTCTGTACTTC. Combining the CDR3 with reference TRBV9 and TRBJ2-5 gives the whole variable domain DSGVTQTPKHLITATGQRVTLRCSPRSGDLSVYWYQQSLDQGLQFLIQYYNGEERAKGNILERFSAQQFPDLHSELNLSSLELGDSALYFCASSVGGLAGGVLYFGPGTRLLVL.